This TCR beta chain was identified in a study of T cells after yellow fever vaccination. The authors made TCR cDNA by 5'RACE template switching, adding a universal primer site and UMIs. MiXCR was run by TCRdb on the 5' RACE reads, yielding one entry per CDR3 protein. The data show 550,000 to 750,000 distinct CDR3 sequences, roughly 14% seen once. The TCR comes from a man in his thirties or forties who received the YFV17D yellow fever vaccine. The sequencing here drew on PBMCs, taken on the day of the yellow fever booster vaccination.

The CDR3 coding sequence is TGTGCCAGCAGCTCCCGCGACTGGGACCTTAACACTGAAGCTTTCTTT. It translates to CASSSRDWDLNTEAFF. The chain carries TRBV13 and TRBJ1-1, with a possible D match to TRBD1 (5 bases). The CDR3 loop spans 16 amino acids. Germline loops: CDR1 PRHDT, CDR2 FYEKMQ (reference sequence). Trimming cost V 4 bases and J 2 bases, with 17 bases left between them.